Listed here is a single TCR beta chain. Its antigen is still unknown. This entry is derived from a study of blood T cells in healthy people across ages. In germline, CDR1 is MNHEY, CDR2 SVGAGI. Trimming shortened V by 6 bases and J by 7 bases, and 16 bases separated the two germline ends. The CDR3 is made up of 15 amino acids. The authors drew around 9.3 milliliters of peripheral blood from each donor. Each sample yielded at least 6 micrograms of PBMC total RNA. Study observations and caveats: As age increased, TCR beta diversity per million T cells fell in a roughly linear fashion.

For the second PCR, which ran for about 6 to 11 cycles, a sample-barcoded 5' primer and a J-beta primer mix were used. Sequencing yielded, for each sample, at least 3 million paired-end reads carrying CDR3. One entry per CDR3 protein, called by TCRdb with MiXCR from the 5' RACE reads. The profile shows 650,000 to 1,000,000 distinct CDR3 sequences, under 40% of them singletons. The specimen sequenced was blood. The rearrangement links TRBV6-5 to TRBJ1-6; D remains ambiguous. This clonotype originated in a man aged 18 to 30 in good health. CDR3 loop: CASSRLEVLNSPLHF. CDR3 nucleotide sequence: TGTGCCAGCAGCCGCTTAGAAGTCCTAAATTCACCCCTCCACTTT.